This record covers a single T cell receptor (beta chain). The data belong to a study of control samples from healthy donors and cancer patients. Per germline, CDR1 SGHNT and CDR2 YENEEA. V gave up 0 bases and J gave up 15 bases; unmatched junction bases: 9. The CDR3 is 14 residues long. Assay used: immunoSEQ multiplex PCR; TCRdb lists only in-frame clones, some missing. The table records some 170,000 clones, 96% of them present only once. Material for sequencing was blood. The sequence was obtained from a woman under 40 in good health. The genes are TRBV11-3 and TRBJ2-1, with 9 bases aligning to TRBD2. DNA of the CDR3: TGTGCCAGCAGCTTAGAGCCCCTAGCGGGACGCGTGTTCTTC. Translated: CASSLEPLAGRVFF.